This TCR delta chain was captured in a study of γδ T cells in repeated Plasmodium falciparum infection. For the study at large: Donors were malaria-exposed Malian children or age- and gender-matched Australian children. Sampling occurred at baseline, pre-infection for selected infections, and 21 days post-infection.

Trimming at V came to 3 bases and at J to 1 base, leaving 19 bases not matched to a gene. The length of the CDR3 is 19 residues. Per germline, CDR1 GEAIGNYY and CDR2 EKD. A word on this clone: Given a far larger clone just one base away, this is likely a sequencing read error. This same CDR3 is encoded by further DNA sequences in the sample.

TCRdb called clones anew from the multiplex PCR reads with CATT. The table records 90,000 to 95,000 delta-chain clones, 0.75% to 1% of them present only once. Vgamma9/Vdelta2+ and Vdelta2-negative gammadelta T cells were flow-sorted from PBMC for bulk sequencing. The clonotype was recovered from a pool of human donors (malaria-infected and uninfected, not separated). This sequence joins TRDV2 and TRDJ1, with TRDD3 matching over 7 bases. TCRdb is silent on the J gene; assignment here came from matching the DNA to germline. The specimen sequenced was gamma-delta T cells from blood. The CDR3 sequence: CACDSVLIPTGGFTDKLIF. The CDR3, as DNA: TGTGCCTGTGACTCCGTTTTGATCCCTACAGGGGGATTCACCGATAAACTCATCTTT.